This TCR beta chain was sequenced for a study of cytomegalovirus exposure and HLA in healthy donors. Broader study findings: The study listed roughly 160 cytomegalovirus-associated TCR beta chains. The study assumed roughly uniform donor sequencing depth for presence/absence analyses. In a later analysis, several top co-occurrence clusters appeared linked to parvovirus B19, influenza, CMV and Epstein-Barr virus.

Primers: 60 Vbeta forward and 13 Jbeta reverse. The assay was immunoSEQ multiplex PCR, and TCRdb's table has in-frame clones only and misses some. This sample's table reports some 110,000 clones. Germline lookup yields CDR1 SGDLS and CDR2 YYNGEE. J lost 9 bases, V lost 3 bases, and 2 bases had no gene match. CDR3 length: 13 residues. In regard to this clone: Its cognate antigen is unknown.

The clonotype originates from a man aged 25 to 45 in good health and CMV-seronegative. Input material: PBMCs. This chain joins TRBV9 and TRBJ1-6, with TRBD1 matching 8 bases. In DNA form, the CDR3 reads TGTGCCAGCAGCGGGGACAGGCTTTCACCCCTCCACTTT. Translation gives CASSGDRLSPLHF.